This T cell receptor (beta chain) was captured by sequencing in a study of blood T cell repertoires in COVID-19. Turning to the study itself: COVID-19 samples collected from the United States, Italy and Spain covered acute and convalescent phases. In each case, the material was cDNA or gDNA derived from T cells, B-cell-depleted T cells, or PBMCs.

Clones were sequenced by immunoSEQ multiplex PCR, and TCRdb holds only the in-frame ones, with some missing. The sample holds about 400,000 clones, roughly 87% seen once. Participants spanned ages about 18 to 89 years and resided in around 25 US areas. Self-reported history from a screening survey and questionnaire set each donor's cohort. This clone has more than one count but fewer than ten. The clonotype comes from a woman in her 40s with acute COVID-19. The sequenced sample consisted of PBMCs or T cells enriched from blood (not recorded which).

The CDR3 bases are TGTGCCAGCAGTGAAAGCAGGCAGCGGAATGGGGAGCTGTTTTTT. Amino acid sequence: CASSESRQRNGELFF. The chain is built from TRBV2 and TRBJ2-2, with D maybe TRBD2 (5 bases). This CDR3 is built from 15 residues. Germline V gives CDR1 SNHLY, CDR2 FYNNEI. With 2 bases removed from V and 8 bases from J, the gap between germline ends came to 15 bases.